This TCR beta chain was captured in a study of T cell repertoires in cytomegalovirus infection. Overall study: Both CMV infection and a matching HLA type were indicated by public TCR beta signatures. The study, taken as a whole, reports: CMV-specific TCR beta clonotypes restricted by HLA-C dominated the ex vivo response.

TCRdb re-derived calls from the reads in MiXCR, one entry per CDR3 protein. The sample holds about 740,000 distinct CDR3 sequences; 35% are singletons and the top ten take around 2.6%. J lost 0 bases, V lost 5 bases, and 19 bases had no gene match. The CDR3 has 20 residues. The germline V gene has CDR1 DFQATT and CDR2 SNEGSKA (reference sequence). With regard to this clonotype: Its antigen remains unknown.

This TCR derives from a human donor in good health (CMV status not recorded). Some clones in this sample may be carry-over from other donors' samples. The sequencing input was PBMCs. V gene TRBV20-1 combines with J gene TRBJ2-4; 10 bases map to TRBD1. In nucleotides, the CDR3 is TGCAGTGCTTACAACCACCGGGACAGGGGCCTCAGAAAAGCCAAAAACATTCAGTACTTC. Protein product: CSAYNHRDRGLRKAKNIQYF.